A selection of T cell receptor beta chains follows, all from one sample in a study of T cells after yellow fever vaccination. A single record per CDR3 protein comes from TCRdb applying MiXCR to the 5' RACE reads. Of approximately 250,000 distinct CDR3 sequences in the sample, approximately 6.3% were seen once. The sample in question was CD4+ T cells sorted from PBMCs, obtained on the day of the yellow fever booster vaccination. The receptors stem from a man aged 25 to 45 who received the YFV17D yellow fever vaccine. The CDR3 runs from the conserved cysteine through the conserved F or W. D genes are given only for firm matches. For some rows the clone size is stated as once, few or many, or as a class when expanded; others skip it.

D,J,size,V,CDR3,DNA
.,TRBJ2-5,many,TRBV12-3/TRBV12-4,CASSLAGFPTQYF,TGTGCCAGCAGTTTAGCGGGATTCCCCACCCAGTACTTC
.,TRBJ2-7,.,TRBV18,CASSPLGAETYEQYF,TGTGCCAGCTCACCACTTGGGGCAGAGACCTACGAGCAGTACTTC
.,TRBJ2-5,.,TRBV6-5,CASTRQLGGQETQYF,TGTGCCAGCACCAGACAGTTAGGGGGCCAAGAGACCCAGTACTTC
.,TRBJ2-3,many,TRBV7-9,CASSSLTGASTDTQYF,TGTGCCAGCAGCAGCTTGACAGGCGCTAGCACAGATACGCAGTATTTT
TRBD2,TRBJ2-5,many,TRBV6-1,CASSPLSGNQETQYF,TGTGCCAGCAGCCCCCTAAGCGGGAACCAAGAGACCCAGTACTTC
TRBD2,TRBJ2-7,few,TRBV7-2,CASSSRGAGGYEQYF,TGTGCCAGCAGCTCCAGGGGGGCGGGAGGGTACGAGCAGTACTTC
TRBD2,TRBJ2-1,many,TRBV5-1,CASSGLAGALEQFF,TGCGCCAGCAGCGGACTAGCGGGAGCTCTTGAGCAGTTCTTC
.,TRBJ2-3,many,TRBV3-1,CASSPGRTQYF,TGTGCCAGCAGCCCCGGTAGGACGCAGTATTTT
TRBD1,TRBJ2-3,few,TRBV7-2,CASSRTGVKRTDTQYF,TGTGCCAGCAGCAGAACAGGGGTAAAGCGCACAGATACGCAGTATTTT
.,TRBJ2-1,few,TRBV12-3/TRBV12-4,CASSSGTGSYNEQFF,TGTGCCAGCAGTTCCGGGACGGGTTCCTACAATGAGCAGTTCTTC
.,TRBJ2-7,.,TRBV7-2,CASSLGHTSYEQYF,TGTGCCAGCAGCTTGGGACACACTTCCTACGAGCAGTACTTC
.,TRBJ2-3,few,TRBV28,CASNIGGHTDTQYF,TGTGCCAGCAACATTGGGGGCCATACAGATACGCAGTATTTT
.,TRBJ2-7,few,TRBV15,CATKQGSEQYF,TGTGCCACCAAGCAGGGCTCCGAGCAGTACTTC
.,TRBJ2-7,few,TRBV4-2,CASSQVDVQREQYF,TGTGCCAGCAGCCAAGTGGACGTGCAACGCGAGCAGTACTTC
.,TRBJ1-3,many,TRBV6-5,CASSATSTGINSGNTIYF,TGTGCCAGCAGCGCTACCTCGACTGGGATCAACTCTGGAAACACCATATATTTT
TRBD2,TRBJ2-1,few,TRBV5-1,CASSATTSGLYNEQFF,TGCGCCAGCAGCGCCACTACTAGCGGACTTTACAATGAGCAGTTCTTC
TRBD1,TRBJ1-5,few,TRBV28,CASSGGGVGQPQHF,TGTGCCAGCTCGGGAGGGGGCGTGGGTCAGCCCCAGCATTTT
.,TRBJ2-1,many,TRBV12-3/TRBV12-4,CASSPGGSYNEQFF,TGTGCCAGCAGTCCCGGTGGCTCCTACAATGAGCAGTTCTTC
.,TRBJ2-1,few,TRBV19,CASTPTVRPYNEQFF,TGTGCCAGTACCCCGACAGTTCGACCCTACAATGAGCAGTTCTTC
TRBD1,TRBJ2-7,few,TRBV4-3,CASSLGTGRSYEQYF,TGCGCCAGCAGCCTCGGGACAGGACGCTCCTACGAGCAGTACTTC
.,TRBJ1-4,many,TRBV2,CASSEGHFSEKLFF,TGTGCCAGCAGTGAAGGCCACTTTAGTGAAAAACTGTTTTTT
TRBD1,TRBJ1-1,many,TRBV7-2,CASSLLGDSSEAFF,TGTGCCAGCAGCTTACTTGGGGACAGCTCTGAAGCTTTCTTT
.,TRBJ2-2,few,TRBV7-2,CASSLVTETGELFF,TGTGCCAGCAGCTTAGTCACAGAGACCGGGGAGCTGTTTTTT
.,TRBJ2-2,few,TRBV12-3/TRBV12-4,CASSFGVGSTGELFF,TGTGCCAGCAGTTTCGGGGTTGGTAGCACCGGGGAGCTGTTTTTT
.,TRBJ1-1,few,TRBV7-9,CASSTQGVTEAFF,TGTGCCAGCAGCACCCAGGGTGTCACTGAAGCTTTCTTT
.,TRBJ1-5,few,TRBV29-1,CSVDISKRYTNPFLSNQPQHF,TGCAGCGTTGATATTTCCAAAAGATACACGAATCCTTTTCTTAGCAATCAGCCCCAGCATTTT
TRBD2,TRBJ2-7,few,TRBV7-2,CASSSSGSYEQYF,TGTGCCAGCAGCTCCAGCGGGAGCTACGAGCAGTACTTC
TRBD2,TRBJ2-1,many,TRBV18,CASSPPGSGASYNEQFF,TGTGCCAGCTCACCACCGGGCAGCGGGGCGTCCTACAATGAGCAGTTCTTC